This T cell receptor (beta chain) stems from a study of PD-1 blockade in classical Hodgkin lymphoma. Time point indicated: newly diagnosed, previously untreated cHL patient sample. In germline, CDR1 is ENHRY, CDR2 SYGVKD. Unmatched junction bases numbered 14, after V lost 10 bases and J lost 0 bases. The CDR3 consists of 17 residues. This table comes from immunoSEQ multiplex PCR, and its TCRdb copy is limited to in-frame clones, with some not included. This table has under 30,000 clones, roughly 92% appearing once. The sequence was obtained from a human donor with classical Hodgkin lymphoma. Sequenced material: peripheral blood mononuclear cells (PBMCs). The V gene is TRBV10-3, the J gene TRBJ2-3, with 9 bases that match TRBD2. The CDR3 sequence is CASHGGLARPSTDTQYF. As DNA, the CDR3 is TGTGCCAGCCATGGCGGACTAGCGCGCCCTAGCACAGATACGCAGTATTTT.